The T cell receptor (beta chain) under discussion was sequenced for a study of T cells in Graves' hyperthyroidism and ophthalmopathy. As for the study in general: Peripheral blood was drawn at first diagnosis, prior to all treatment.

The source of the PBMCs was 10 ml of fresh peripheral blood. Germline assignment: CDR1 SQVTM and CDR2 ANQGSEA. J was trimmed by 0 bases and V by 3 bases; bases with no gene match: 4. The CDR3 has 15 amino acids. Whole-study findings and limits: Ophthalmopathy stood apart from stable hyperthyroidism in a 13 V-J model. Blood also contained most expanded thyroid clonotypes above 0.001.

The investigators amplified TCR beta CDR3 regions from RNA transcripts. Using the HTBI primer set, a first-round RT-PCR was run on the TCR CDR3. A single record per CDR3 protein comes from TCRdb applying MiXCR to the multiplex PCR reads. The sample holds approximately 330,000 distinct CDR3 sequences, roughly 21% seen once. As concerns this clonotype: Its specificity is not known.

Sequenced sample: blood. The receptor was isolated from a woman aged 45-65 years with Graves' hyperthyroidism. V is TRBV29-1 and J is TRBJ2-1, with TRBD1 matching 8 bases. The DNA of the CDR3 is TGCAGCGTTGACGGACAGGGAGGCTCCTACAATGAGCAGTTCTTC. Amino acids: CSVDGQGGSYNEQFF.